The next 25 T cell receptor beta chains were all read from a single sample in a study of OX40 agonist ivuxolimab in advanced cancers. Some clones are missing from TCRdb's copy, which holds only in-frame ones; the method was immunoSEQ multiplex PCR. The data hold about 69,000 clones, with 90% observed a single time. The sequencing used CD4+ or CD8+ T cells sorted from blood, collected in a trial of the OX40 agonist ivuxolimab. These receptors were obtained from an adult with an advanced solid tumor such as melanoma, head and neck, liver or kidney cancer.

This clone was seen once. The rearrangement uses TRBV19 and TRBJ1-1; 9 nucleotides match TRBD1. CDR1 and CDR2 from the germline V gene are LNHDA and SQIVND (reference sequence). The CDR3 is 16 amino acids. V lost 9 bases to trimming and J lost 6 bases; unmatched junction nucleotides: 17. The CDR3 reads CASLKGQGFGQAEAFF. The DNA for the CDR3 is TGTGCCAGCCTTAAGGGACAGGGCTTTGGGCAGGCTGAAGCTTTCTTT.

DNA for the CDR3: TGTGCCAGCAGCTCACAGGGGTCGGGGTTCTTTGGAAACACCATATATTTT. It is translated as CASSSQGSGFFGNTIYF. The rearrangement joins TRBV7-2 to TRBJ1-3; TRBD1 matches at 7 bases. Germline V gives CDR1 SGHTA, CDR2 FQGNSA. V lost 4 bases and J lost 3; bases outside the gene matches: 12. The CDR3 is 17 amino acids.

The V and J genes are TRBV14 and TRBJ2-3; the D gene could be TRBD1 or TRBD2 (5 bases each). V dropped 1 base and J dropped 1 base, with 12 bases sitting between them. CDR1 and CDR2 (germline): SGHDN, FVKESK. The length of the CDR3 is 16 residues. CDR3 coding DNA: TGTGCCAGCAGCCAAGCCAAACCGGGACGCACAGATACGCAGTATTTT. Its protein product is CASSQAKPGRTDTQYF.

The chain links TRBV7-9 to TRBJ1-1; 9 nucleotides match TRBD1. Germline assignment: CDR1 SEHNR and CDR2 FQNEAQ (reference sequence). J gave up 1 base and V 5 bases, and 5 bases lay outside the gene matches. CDR3 length: 15 amino acids. CDR3 in amino acids: CASSPQGQGNTEAFF. DNA of the CDR3: TGTGCCAGCAGCCCCCAGGGACAGGGGAACACTGAAGCTTTCTTT.

This clone was seen a handful of times. The chain has TRBV28 and TRBJ2-2; D is undetermined. The germline V and J ends were trimmed by 5 bases and 4 bases, with 17 bases remaining between them. This CDR3 has 16 residues. The germline V gene encodes CDR1 MDHEN and CDR2 SYDVKM. The CDR3 spells CASSPTTPVATGELFF. The CDR3 DNA sequence: TGTGCCAGCAGTCCAACCACGCCAGTGGCCACCGGGGAGCTGTTTTTT.

V and J are TRBV6-4 and TRBJ1-1; a possible D gene is TRBD1 (5 bases). CDR1 and CDR2 (germline): MRHNA, SNTAGT. The CDR3 sequence is 13 residues long. V was shortened by 6 bases and J by 4 bases, with 12 bases between the two germline ends. The CDR3, as DNA: TGTGCCAGCAGCAGGGCTTGGGGCACTGAAGCTTTCTTT. It yields the protein CASSRAWGTEAFF.

The chain employs TRBV5-1 and TRBJ2-7; D is perhaps TRBD1 or TRBD2 (6 bases each). CDR1 and CDR2 (germline): SGHRS, YFSETQ. V was shortened by 0 bases and J by 3 bases, with 13 bases between the two germline ends. The CDR3 contains 15 residues. DNA for the CDR3: TGCGCCAGCAGCTTGGTGGGGGGCGGTGACTACGAGCAGTACTTC. It encodes CASSLVGGGDYEQYF.

The chain is built from TRBV28 and TRBJ1-3; TRBD1 might be the D (5 bases). Germline assignment: CDR1 MDHEN and CDR2 SYDVKM. CDR3 length: 15 residues. V gave up 2 bases and J gave up 0 bases, with 8 bases separating them. The CDR3: CASSLGGFSGNTIYF. For the CDR3, the DNA is TGTGCCAGCAGTTTAGGGGGATTCTCTGGAAACACCATATATTTT.

The chain links TRBV7-3 to TRBJ2-1; TRBD2 matches at 9 bases. Germline trimming cut 3 bases from V and 7 bases from J; bases unmatched to any gene: 10. Germline-derived CDR1 and CDR2 are SGHTA and FQGTGA. The CDR3 consists of 16 residues. For the CDR3, the DNA is TGTGCCAGCAGCTTCTTTAGCGGGAGTAGAGGGAATGAGCAGTTCTTC. Its protein product is CASSFFSGSRGNEQFF.

The chain couples TRBV7-3 to TRBJ2-7; D unclear. The CDR3 sequence is 13 residues long. V shed 6 bases and J shed 6 bases, with 15 bases lying between them. Germline V gives CDR1 SGHTA, CDR2 FQGTGA. The chain's CDR3 is CASSREAMGEQYF. CDR3 DNA: TGTGCCAGCAGTCGAGAGGCTATGGGCGAGCAGTACTTC. Full variable domain (outside the CDR3, taken from reference TRBV7-3 and TRBJ2-7): GAGVSQTPSNKVTEKGKYVELRCDPISGHTALYWYRQSLGQGPEFLIYFQGTGAADDSGLPNDRFFAVRPEGSVSTLKIQRTERGDSAVYLCASSREAMGEQYFGPGTRLTVT.

V and J are TRBV4-1 and TRBJ2-5; 8 nucleotides align to TRBD1. CDR1 is MGHRA, CDR2 YSYEKL, per germline. The CDR3 runs to 16 residues. Trimming at V came to 0 bases and at J to 5 bases, leaving 8 bases not matched to a gene. The CDR3 nucleotides read TGCGCCAGCAGCCAAGATGGCGGACAGGGTCTCGAGACCCAGTACTTC. Translation gives CASSQDGGQGLETQYF.

The V and J genes are TRBV11-2 and TRBJ2-5, with D perhaps TRBD1 (6 bases). V was trimmed by 5 bases and J by 1 base, leaving 8 bases between them. Per the germline V gene, CDR1 is SGHAT and CDR2 is FQNNGV. The CDR3 runs 13 residues. The chain's CDR3 is CASSRDTQETQYF. CDR3 in DNA: TGTGCCAGCAGCCGGGACACCCAAGAGACCCAGTACTTC.

The chain uses TRBV5-1 and TRBJ2-3; TRBD2 agrees at 11 bases. The V gene's germline CDR1 is SGHRS and CDR2 YFSETQ. V was clipped by 0 bases and J by 2 bases; unmatched bases: 2. The CDR3 is 16 amino acids. Here the CDR3 reads CASSLGGLADTDTQYF. CDR3 nucleotides: TGCGCCAGCAGCTTGGGGGGACTAGCGGACACAGATACGCAGTATTTT.

The sample holds one count of this clone. The V call is TRBV7-9, the J call TRBJ2-2; 8 bases are shared with TRBD2. The length of the CDR3 is 16 residues. Germline-derived CDR1 and CDR2 are SEHNR and FQNEAQ (reference sequence). Germline trimming cut 5 bases from V and 6 bases from J; bases unmatched to any gene: 11. The CDR3 is CASSPGVAGMAGELFF. The CDR3 DNA is TGTGCCAGCAGCCCGGGGGTAGCGGGGATGGCCGGGGAGCTGTTTTTT.

The rearrangement joins TRBV6-5 to TRBJ1-6; TRBD1 matches at 8 bases. The CDR3 sequence is 15 residues long. J was trimmed by 5 bases and V by 6 bases; bases with no gene match: 6. Germline CDR1 reads MNHEY; CDR2 reads SVGAGI. CDR3 sequence reads: CASRTSGGDNSPLHF. The CDR3 DNA reads as TGTGCCAGCAGGACGTCAGGGGGCGATAATTCACCCCTCCACTTT.

The chain recombines TRBV5-1 with TRBJ2-3, with 11 nucleotides matching TRBD2. The V gene's germline CDR1 is SGHRS and CDR2 YFSETQ. CDR3 length equals 17 residues. The V gene end was trimmed by 0 bases and the J gene end by 4 bases; junction bases not matched to a gene: 7. This CDR3 is CASSLALTSGSSDTQYF. CDR3 sequence (DNA): TGCGCCAGCAGCTTGGCCCTCACTAGCGGGAGCTCAGATACGCAGTATTTT.

The chain joins TRBV6-5 to TRBJ2-1, with D uncertain. Germline V gene data show CDR1 as MNHEY and CDR2 as SVGAGI. Between the trimmed V and J ends, which lost 0 bases and 8 bases, there was a span of 5 bases. CDR3 length equals 12 residues. The CDR3 DNA is TGTGCCAGCAGTTACTCCACCCATGAGCAGTTCTTC. Encoded protein: CASSYSTHEQFF.

The chain couples TRBV15 to TRBJ2-5; D may be TRBD2 (5 bases). The V gene's germline CDR1 is LNHNV and CDR2 YYDKDF (reference sequence). Trimming pared 4 bases from V and 5 bases from J, leaving 11 bases between. This CDR3 has 13 residues. The CDR3 coding sequence is TGTGCCACCAGCACGGCGGGTGGGGAGACCCAGTACTTC. This translates into CATSTAGGETQYF. The full variable domain, rest sourced from reference TRBV15 and TRBJ2-5, is DAMVIQNPRYQVTQFGKPVTLSCSQTLNHNVMYWYQQKSSQAPKLLFHYYDKDFNNEADTPDNFQSRRPNTSFCFLDIRSPGLGDTAMYLCATSTAGGETQYFGPGTRLLVL.

CDR3 in amino acids: CASKTPGSGNTDTQYF. CDR3 coding DNA: TGTGCCAGCAAAACCCCTGGGAGCGGGAACACAGATACGCAGTATTTT. This chain links TRBV14 with TRBJ2-3, with 7 bases identical to TRBD2. Germline V gene data show CDR1 as SGHDN and CDR2 as FVKESK. The ends lost 7 bases at V and 2 bases at J; junction bases unmatched: 12. The CDR3 runs to 16 residues.

V gene TRBV18 combines with J gene TRBJ2-7; no reliable D call. Germline assignment: CDR1 KGHSH and CDR2 LQKENI. The V gene lost 2 bases and the J gene lost 5 bases, with 10 bases spanning the gap. The CDR3 has 13 amino acids. CDR3 region: CASSPKGVNEQYF. CDR3 nucleotide sequence: TGTGCCAGCTCACCAAAAGGTGTGAACGAGCAGTACTTC.

J is TRBJ2-2 and V is TRBV6-1; D gene uncertain. CDR1 and CDR2 (germline): MNHNS, SASEGT. V was cut by 1 base and J by 0 bases, with 6 bases left in between. This CDR3 is built from 15 residues. Here the CDR3 reads CASSEVGPNTGELFF. The CDR3, as DNA: TGTGCCAGCAGTGAAGTCGGGCCGAACACCGGGGAGCTGTTTTTT.

The rearrangement uses TRBV2 and TRBJ2-4, with D perhaps assigned TRBD1 or TRBD2 (5 bases each). The CDR3 consists of 17 residues. The V gene's germline CDR1 is SNHLY and CDR2 FYNNEI. The ends were cut back, 5 bases at V and 2 bases at J, with 19 bases in the middle. The CDR3 bases are TGTGCCAGCAGTTCCCCTGATTTGAAGGGACCCAAAAACATTCAGTACTTC. Its protein product is CASSSPDLKGPKNIQYF.

V usage is TRBV11-3 and J usage is TRBJ2-7; D may be TRBD1 (5 bases). This CDR3 spans 14 amino acids. V lost 5 bases to trimming and J lost 0 bases, with 11 bases between them. Per germline, CDR1 SGHNT and CDR2 YENEEA. The CDR3 protein is CASSSGQRSYEQYF. The CDR3 coding sequence is TGTGCCAGCAGCAGTGGACAACGCTCCTACGAGCAGTACTTC.

The J gene is TRBJ2-5, the V gene TRBV4-3; 13 nucleotides match TRBD2. The CDR3 sequence is 17 residues long. J lost 2 bases, V lost 0 bases, and 3 bases had no gene match. Germline values: CDR1 LGHNA, CDR2 YSLEER. The CDR3 DNA reads as TGCGCCAGCAGCCAAGACAGGACTAGCGGGGGACAAGAGACCCAGTACTTC. Residues: CASSQDRTSGGQETQYF.

The chain joins TRBV5-6 to TRBJ2-7; 11 bases are a match to TRBD1. J was trimmed by 3 bases and V by 6 bases; bases with no gene match: 2. CDR1 is SGHDT and CDR2 is YYEEEE in the germline V gene. The CDR3 has 13 residues. This CDR3 reads CASTGTGGYEQYF. The DNA for the CDR3 is TGTGCCAGCACCGGGACAGGGGGCTACGAGCAGTACTTC.